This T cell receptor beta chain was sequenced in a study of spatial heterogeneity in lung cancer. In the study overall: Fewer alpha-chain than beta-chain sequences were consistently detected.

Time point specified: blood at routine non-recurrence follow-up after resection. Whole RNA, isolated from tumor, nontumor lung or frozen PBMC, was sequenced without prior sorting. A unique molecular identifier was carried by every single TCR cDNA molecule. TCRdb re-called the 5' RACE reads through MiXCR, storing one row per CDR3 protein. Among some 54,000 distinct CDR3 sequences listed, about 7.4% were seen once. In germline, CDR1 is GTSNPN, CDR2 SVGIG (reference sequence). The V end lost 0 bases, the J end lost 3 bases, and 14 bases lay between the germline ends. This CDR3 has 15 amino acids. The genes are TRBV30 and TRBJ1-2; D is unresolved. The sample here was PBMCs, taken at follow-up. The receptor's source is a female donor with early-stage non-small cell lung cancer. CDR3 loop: CAWSVRRQWDYGYTF. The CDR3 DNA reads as TGTGCCTGGAGTGTACGGCGTCAGTGGGACTATGGCTACACCTTC.